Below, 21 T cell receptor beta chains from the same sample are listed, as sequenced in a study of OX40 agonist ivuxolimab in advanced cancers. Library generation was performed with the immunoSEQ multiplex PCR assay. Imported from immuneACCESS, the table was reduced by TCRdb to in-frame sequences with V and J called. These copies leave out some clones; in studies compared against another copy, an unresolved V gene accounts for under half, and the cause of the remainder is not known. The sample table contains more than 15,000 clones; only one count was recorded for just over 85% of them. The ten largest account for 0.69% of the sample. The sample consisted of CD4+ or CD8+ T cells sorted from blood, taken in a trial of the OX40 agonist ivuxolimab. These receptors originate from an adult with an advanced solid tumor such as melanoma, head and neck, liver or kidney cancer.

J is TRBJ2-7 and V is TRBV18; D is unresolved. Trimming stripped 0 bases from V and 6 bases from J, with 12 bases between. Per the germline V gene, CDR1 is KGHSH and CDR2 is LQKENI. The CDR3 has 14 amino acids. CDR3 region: CASSPPTFPGEQYF. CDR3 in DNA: TGTGCCAGCTCACCACCTACCTTTCCGGGCGAGCAGTACTTC.

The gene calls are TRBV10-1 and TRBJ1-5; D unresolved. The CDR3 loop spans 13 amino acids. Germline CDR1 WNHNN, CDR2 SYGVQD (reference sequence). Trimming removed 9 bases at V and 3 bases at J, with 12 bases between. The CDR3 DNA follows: TGCGCCAGTCCCACGGAATCCAATCAGCCCCAGCATTTT. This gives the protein CASPTESNQPQHF.

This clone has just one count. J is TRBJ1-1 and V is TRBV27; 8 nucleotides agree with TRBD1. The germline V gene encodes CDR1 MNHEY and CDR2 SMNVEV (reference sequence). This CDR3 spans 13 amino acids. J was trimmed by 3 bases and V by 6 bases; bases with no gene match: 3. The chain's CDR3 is CASRRQGYTEAFF. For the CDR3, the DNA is TGTGCCAGCAGACGACAGGGGTACACTGAAGCTTTCTTT.

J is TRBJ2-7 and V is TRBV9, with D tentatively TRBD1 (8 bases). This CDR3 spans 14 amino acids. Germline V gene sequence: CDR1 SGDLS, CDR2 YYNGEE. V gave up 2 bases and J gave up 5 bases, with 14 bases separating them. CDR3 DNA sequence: TGTGCCAGCAGCGTCCAGGGGGCGGGAGACGAGCAGTACTTC. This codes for CASSVQGAGDEQYF.

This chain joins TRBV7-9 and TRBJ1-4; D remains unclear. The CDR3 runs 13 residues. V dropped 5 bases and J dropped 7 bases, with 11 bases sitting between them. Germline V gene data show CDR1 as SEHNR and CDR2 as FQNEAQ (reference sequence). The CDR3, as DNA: TGTGCCAGCAGCGCCGGAGGAAGTGAAAAACTGTTTTTT. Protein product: CASSAGGSEKLFF.

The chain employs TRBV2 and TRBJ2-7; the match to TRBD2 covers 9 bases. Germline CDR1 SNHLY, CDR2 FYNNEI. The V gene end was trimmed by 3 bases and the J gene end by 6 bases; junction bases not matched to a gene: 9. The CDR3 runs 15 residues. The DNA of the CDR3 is TGTGCCAGCAGTGAGGGGGGCGGGGGGGCCGGCGAGCAGTACTTC. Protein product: CASSEGGGGAGEQYF.

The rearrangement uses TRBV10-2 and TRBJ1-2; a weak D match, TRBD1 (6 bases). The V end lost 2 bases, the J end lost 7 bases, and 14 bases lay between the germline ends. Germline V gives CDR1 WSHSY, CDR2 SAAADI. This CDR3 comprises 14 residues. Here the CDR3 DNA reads TGCGCCAGCAGTGAGGTCCCACAGGGCGGTGGCTACACCTTC. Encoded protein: CASSEVPQGGGYTF.

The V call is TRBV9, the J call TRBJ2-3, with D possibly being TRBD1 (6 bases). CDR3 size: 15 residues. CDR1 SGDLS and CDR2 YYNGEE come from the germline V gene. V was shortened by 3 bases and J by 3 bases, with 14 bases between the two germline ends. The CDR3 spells CASSARTAKTDTQYF. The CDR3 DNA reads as TGTGCCAGCAGCGCAAGGACAGCCAAAACAGATACGCAGTATTTT.

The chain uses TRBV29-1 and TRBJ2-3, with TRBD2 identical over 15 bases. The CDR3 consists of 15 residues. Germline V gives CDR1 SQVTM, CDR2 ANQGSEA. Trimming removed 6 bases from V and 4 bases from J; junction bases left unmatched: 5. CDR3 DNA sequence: TGCAGCGTCCTGGGACTAGCGGGAGGTGCAGATACGCAGTATTTT. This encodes CSVLGLAGGADTQYF.

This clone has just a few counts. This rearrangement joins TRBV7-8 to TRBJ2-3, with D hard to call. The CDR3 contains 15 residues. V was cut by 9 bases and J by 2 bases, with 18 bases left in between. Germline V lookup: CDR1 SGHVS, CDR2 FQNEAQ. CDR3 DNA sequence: TGTGCCAGTACACGCGAGAGACTCCACACAGATACGCAGTATTTT. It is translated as CASTRERLHTDTQYF.

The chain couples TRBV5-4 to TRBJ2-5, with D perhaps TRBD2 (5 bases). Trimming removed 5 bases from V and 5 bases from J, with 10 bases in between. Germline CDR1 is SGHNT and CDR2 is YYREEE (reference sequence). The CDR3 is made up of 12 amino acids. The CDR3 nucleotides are TGTGCCAGCAGTCTCCCGGGGGAGACCCAGTACTTC. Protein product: CASSLPGETQYF.

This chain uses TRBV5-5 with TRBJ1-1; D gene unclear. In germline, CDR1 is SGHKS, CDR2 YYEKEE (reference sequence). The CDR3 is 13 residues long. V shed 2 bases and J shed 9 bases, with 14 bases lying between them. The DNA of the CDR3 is TGTGCCAGCAGCTTTCGGGCCCTACAGCAAGCTTTCTTT. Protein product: CASSFRALQQAFF.

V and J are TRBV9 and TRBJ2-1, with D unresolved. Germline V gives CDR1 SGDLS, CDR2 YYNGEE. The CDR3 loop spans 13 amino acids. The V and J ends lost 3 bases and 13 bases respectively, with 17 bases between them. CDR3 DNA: TGTGCCAGCAGCGCATTGACGCTAGAAAACCAGTTCTTC. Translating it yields CASSALTLENQFF.

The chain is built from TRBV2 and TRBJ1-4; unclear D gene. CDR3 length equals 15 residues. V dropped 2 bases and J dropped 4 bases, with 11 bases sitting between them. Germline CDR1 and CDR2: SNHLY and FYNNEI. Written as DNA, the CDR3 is TGTGCCAGCAGTGAAATCGATGGAGGTAATGAAAAACTGTTTTTT. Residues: CASSEIDGGNEKLFF.

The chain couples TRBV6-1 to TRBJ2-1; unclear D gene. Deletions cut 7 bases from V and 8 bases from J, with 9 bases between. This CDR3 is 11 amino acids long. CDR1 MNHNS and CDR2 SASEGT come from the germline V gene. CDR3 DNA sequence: TGTGCCAGCATAATCTGGTATGAGCAGTTCTTC. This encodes CASIIWYEQFF.

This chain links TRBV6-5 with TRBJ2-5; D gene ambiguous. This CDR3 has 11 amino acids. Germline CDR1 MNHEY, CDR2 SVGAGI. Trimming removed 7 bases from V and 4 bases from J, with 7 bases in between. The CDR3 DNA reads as TGTGCCAGCAAGGGTTCAGAGACCCAGTACTTC. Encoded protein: CASKGSETQYF.

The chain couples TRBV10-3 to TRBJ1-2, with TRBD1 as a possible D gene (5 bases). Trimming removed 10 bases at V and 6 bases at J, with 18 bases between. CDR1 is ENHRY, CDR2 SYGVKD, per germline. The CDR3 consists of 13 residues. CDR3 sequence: CASQSGRSHGYTF. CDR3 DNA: TGTGCCAGTCAATCAGGGCGATCCCATGGCTACACCTTC.

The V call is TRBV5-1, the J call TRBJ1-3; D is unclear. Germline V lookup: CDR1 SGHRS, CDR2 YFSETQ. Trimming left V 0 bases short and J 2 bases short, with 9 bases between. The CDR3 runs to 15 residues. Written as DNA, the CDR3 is TGCGCCAGCAGCTTGGTGGTCGGGGCTGGAAACACCATATATTTT. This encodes CASSLVVGAGNTIYF. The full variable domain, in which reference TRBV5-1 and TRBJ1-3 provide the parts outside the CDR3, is KAGVTQTPRYLIKTRGQQVTLSCSPISGHRSVSWYQQTPGQGLQFLFEYFSETQRNKGNFPGRFSGRQFSNSRSEMNVSTLELGDSALYLCASSLVVGAGNTIYFGEGSWLTVV.

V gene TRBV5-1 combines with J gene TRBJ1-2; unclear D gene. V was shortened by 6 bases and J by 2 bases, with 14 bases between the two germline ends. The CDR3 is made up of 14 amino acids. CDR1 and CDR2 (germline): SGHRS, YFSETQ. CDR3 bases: TGCGCCAGCACCTACGCTGGCAGAAACTATGGCTACACCTTC. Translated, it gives CASTYAGRNYGYTF.

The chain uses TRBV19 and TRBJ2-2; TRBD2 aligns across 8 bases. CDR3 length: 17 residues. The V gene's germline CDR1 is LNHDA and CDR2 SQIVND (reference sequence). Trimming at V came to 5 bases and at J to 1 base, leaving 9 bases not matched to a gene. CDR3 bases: TGTGCCAGTAGTCTGGTGGCTAGCGGGCAGAACACCGGGGAGCTGTTTTTT. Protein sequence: CASSLVASGQNTGELFF.

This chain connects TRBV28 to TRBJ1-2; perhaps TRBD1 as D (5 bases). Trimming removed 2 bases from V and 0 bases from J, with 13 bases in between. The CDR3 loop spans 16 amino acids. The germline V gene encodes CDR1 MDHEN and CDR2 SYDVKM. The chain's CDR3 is CASSLPRWGTNYGYTF. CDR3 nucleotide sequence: TGTGCCAGCAGTTTACCCCGATGGGGGACTAACTATGGCTACACCTTC.